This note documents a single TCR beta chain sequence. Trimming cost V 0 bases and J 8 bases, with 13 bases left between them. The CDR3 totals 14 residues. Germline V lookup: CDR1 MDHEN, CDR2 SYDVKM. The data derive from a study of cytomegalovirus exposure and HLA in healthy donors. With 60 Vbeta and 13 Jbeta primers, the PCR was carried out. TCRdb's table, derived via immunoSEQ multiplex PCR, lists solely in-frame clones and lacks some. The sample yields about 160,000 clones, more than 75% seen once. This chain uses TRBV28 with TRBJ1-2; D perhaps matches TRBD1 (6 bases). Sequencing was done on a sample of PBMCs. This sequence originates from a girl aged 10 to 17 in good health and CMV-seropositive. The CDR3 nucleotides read TGTGCCAGCAGTTTATGGCAGGGGCAGGAGGGCTACACCTTC. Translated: CASSLWQGQEGYTF.